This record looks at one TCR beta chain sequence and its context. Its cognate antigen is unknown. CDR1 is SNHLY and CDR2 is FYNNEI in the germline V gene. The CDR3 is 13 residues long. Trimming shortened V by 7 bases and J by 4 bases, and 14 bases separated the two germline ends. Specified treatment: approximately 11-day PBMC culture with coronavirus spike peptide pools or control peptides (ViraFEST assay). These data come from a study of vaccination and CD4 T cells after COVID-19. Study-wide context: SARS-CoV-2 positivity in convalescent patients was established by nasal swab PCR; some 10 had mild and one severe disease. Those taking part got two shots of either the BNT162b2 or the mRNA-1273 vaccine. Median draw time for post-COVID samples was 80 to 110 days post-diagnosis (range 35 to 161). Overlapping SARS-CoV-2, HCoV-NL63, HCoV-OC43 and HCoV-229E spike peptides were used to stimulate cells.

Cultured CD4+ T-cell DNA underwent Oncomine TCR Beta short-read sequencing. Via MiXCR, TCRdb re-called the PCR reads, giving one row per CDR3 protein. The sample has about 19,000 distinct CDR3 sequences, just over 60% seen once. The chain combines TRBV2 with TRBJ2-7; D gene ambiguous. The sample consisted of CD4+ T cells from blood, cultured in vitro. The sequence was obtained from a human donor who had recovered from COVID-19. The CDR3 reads CASKTRLFYEQYF. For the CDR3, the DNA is TGTGCCAGCAAAACCAGGTTATTTTACGAGCAGTACTTC.